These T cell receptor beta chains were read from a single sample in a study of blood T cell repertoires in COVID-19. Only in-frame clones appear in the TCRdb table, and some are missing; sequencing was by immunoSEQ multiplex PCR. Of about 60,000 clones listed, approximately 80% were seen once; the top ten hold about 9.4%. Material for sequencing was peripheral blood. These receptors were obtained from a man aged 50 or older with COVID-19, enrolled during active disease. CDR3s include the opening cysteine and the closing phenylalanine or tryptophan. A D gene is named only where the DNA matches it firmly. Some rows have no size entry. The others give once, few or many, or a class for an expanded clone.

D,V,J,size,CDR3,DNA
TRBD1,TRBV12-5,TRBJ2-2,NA,CASGNRAGTGHTGELFF,TGTGCTAGTGGTAACCGCGCCGGGACAGGGCACACCGGGGAGCTGTTTTTT
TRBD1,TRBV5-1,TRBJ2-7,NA,CASSSSRDRPYEQYF,TGCGCCAGCAGCTCCTCCCGGGACAGACCCTACGAGCAGTACTTC
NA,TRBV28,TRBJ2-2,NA,CASLAPPNTGELFF,TGTGCCAGCCTGGCCCCACCGAACACCGGGGAGCTGTTTTTT
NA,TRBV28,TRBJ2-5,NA,CASQRGLETQYF,TGTGCCAGCCAAAGAGGACTCGAGACCCAGTACTTC
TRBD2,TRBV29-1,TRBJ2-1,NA,CSVYGLAGLYNEQFF,TGCAGCGTCTATGGACTAGCGGGTTTATACAATGAGCAGTTCTTC
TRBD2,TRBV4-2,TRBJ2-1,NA,CASSQDQTGGTYNEQFF,TGTGCCAGCAGCCAAGATCAGACGGGAGGGACCTACAATGAGCAGTTCTTC
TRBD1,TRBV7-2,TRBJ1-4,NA,CASSLMGTGGEKLFF,TGTGCCAGCAGCTTAATGGGGACAGGAGGTGAAAAACTGTTTTTT
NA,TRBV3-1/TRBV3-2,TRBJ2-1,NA,CASSLEGVSYNEQFF,TGTGCCAGCAGCCTTGAGGGGGTCTCCTACAATGAGCAGTTCTTC
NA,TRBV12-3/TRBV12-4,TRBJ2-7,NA,CASSLKQYEQYF,TGTGCCAGCAGTTTAAAACAGTACGAGCAGTACTTC
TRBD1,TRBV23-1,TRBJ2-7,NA,CASSHPDREKRRGILTYEQYF,TGCGCCAGCAGCCATCCGGACAGGGAGAAAAGGAGAGGAATCCTCACCTACGAGCAGTACTTC
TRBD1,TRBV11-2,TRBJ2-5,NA,CASSSDREETQYF,TGTGCCAGCAGCTCGGACAGGGAAGAGACCCAGTACTTC
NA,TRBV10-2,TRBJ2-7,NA,CAPPRKLSSYEQYF,TGCGCCCCCCCCAGGAAGCTGAGCTCCTACGAGCAGTACTTC
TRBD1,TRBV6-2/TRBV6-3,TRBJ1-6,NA,CASSYSQGAFSPLHF,TGTGCCAGCAGTTACTCCCAGGGGGCCTTTTCACCCCTCCACTTT
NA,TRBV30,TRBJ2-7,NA,CAWGRAVSYEQYF,TGTGCCTGGGGGCGGGCAGTGTCCTACGAGCAGTACTTC
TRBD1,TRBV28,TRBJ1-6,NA,CASSPNTGVSNSPLHF,TGTGCCAGCAGCCCAAATACAGGGGTTAGTAATTCACCCCTCCACTTT
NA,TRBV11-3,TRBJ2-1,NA,CASSLGPGTHNEQFF,TGTGCCAGCAGCTTAGGGCCCGGGACACACAATGAGCAGTTCTTC
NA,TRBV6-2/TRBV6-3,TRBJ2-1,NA,CASSFRPRSSYNEQFF,TGTGCCAGCAGTTTTCGGCCGAGGAGCTCCTACAATGAGCAGTTCTTC
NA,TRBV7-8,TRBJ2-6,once,CASSFRGAGAASGANVLTF,TGTGCCAGCAGCTTCCGTGGGGCAGGGGCCGCTTCTGGGGCCAACGTCCTGACTTTC
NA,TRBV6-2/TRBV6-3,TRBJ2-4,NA,CASSPDLGGVKNIQYF,TGTGCCAGCAGCCCCGATCTAGGGGGGGTCAAAAACATTCAGTACTTC
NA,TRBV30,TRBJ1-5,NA,CAWSADKHSNQPQHF,TGTGCCTGGAGTGCCGACAAACATAGCAATCAGCCCCAGCATTTT
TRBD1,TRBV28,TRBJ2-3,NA,CASSSRTGWADTQYF,TGTGCCAGCAGTTCCCGGACAGGGTGGGCAGATACGCAGTATTTT
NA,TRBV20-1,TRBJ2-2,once,CSASHRTTNTGELFF,TGCAGTGCTAGTCACAGGACAACGAACACCGGGGAGCTGTTTTTT
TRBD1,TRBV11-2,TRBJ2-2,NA,CASSLRPGTGNTGELFF,TGTGCCAGCAGCTTAAGACCGGGGACAGGGAACACCGGGGAGCTGTTTTTT
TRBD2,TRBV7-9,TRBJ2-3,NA,CASEMGSGSTDTQYF,TGTGCCAGCGAGATGGGTAGCGGGAGCACGGATACGCAGTATTTT
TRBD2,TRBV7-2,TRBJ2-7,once,CASSAGLAGPWKQYF,TGTGCCAGCAGCGCCGGACTAGCGGGGCCCTGGAAGCAGTACTTC
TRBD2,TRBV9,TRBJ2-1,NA,CASSPSGRAPSYNEQFF,TGTGCCAGCAGCCCTAGCGGGAGGGCCCCTTCCTACAATGAGCAGTTCTTC
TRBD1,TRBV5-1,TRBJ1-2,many,CASSFEGAGDYGYTF,TGCGCCAGCAGCTTTGAGGGGGCTGGGGACTATGGCTACACCTTC
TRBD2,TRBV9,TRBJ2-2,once,CASSVGLAATGELFF,TGTGCCAGCAGCGTAGGACTAGCAGCCACCGGGGAGCTGTTTTTT
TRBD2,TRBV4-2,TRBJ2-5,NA,CASSQARGSFETQYF,TGTGCCAGCAGCCAAGCCCGCGGGAGTTTTGAGACCCAGTACTTC
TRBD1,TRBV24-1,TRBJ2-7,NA,CATSDSGTEFYEQYF,TGTGCCACCAGTGATTCAGGGACAGAATTCTACGAGCAGTACTTC
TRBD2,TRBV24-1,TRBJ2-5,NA,CATSDSGTSGRYQETQYF,TGTGCCACCAGTGACTCGGGGACTAGCGGGAGGTACCAAGAGACCCAGTACTTC
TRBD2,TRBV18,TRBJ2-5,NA,CASSPGTSGQETQYF,TGTGCCAGCTCACCTGGGACTAGCGGACAAGAGACCCAGTACTTC
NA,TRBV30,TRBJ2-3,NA,CAWSVRVGSPDTQYF,TGTGCCTGGAGTGTACGGGTCGGGAGCCCAGATACGCAGTATTTT
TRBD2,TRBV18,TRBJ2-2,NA,CASSPQAIAGVPGELFF,TGTGCCAGCTCACCACAGGCGATAGCGGGGGTCCCCGGGGAGCTGTTTTTT
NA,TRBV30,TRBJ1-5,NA,CAWSVGSNQPQHF,TGTGCCTGGAGTGTCGGTAGCAATCAGCCCCAGCATTTT
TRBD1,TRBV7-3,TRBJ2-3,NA,CASGQGTDTQYF,TGTGCCAGTGGACAGGGGACAGATACGCAGTATTTT